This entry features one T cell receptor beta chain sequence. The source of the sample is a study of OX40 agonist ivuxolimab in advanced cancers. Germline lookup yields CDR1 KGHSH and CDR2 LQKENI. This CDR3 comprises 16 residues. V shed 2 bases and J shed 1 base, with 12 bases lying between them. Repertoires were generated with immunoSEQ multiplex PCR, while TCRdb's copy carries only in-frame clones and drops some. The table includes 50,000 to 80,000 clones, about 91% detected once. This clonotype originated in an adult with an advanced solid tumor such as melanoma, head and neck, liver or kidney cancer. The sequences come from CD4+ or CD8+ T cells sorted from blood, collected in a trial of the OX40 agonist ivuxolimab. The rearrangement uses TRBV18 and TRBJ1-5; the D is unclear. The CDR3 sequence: CASSPTDVRSNQPQHF. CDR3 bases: TGTGCCAGCTCACCAACCGACGTAAGAAGCAATCAGCCCCAGCATTTT. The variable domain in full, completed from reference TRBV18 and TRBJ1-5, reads NAGVMQNPRHLVRRRGQEARLRCSPMKGHSHVYWYRQLPEEGLKFMVYLQKENIIDESGMPKERFSAEFPKEGPSILRIQQVVRGDSAAYFCASSPTDVRSNQPQHFGDGTRLSIL.